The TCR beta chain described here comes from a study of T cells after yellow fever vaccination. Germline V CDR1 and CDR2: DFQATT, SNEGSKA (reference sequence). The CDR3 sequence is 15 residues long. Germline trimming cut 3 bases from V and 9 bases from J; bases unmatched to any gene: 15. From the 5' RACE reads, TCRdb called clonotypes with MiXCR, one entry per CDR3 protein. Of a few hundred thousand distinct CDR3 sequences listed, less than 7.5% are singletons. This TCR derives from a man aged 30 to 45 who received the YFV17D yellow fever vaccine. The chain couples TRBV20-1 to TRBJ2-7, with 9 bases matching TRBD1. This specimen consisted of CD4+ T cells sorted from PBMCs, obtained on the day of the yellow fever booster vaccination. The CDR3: CSARLLQGQGAVQYF. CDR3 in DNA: TGCAGTGCTAGGCTGCTTCAGGGACAGGGCGCGGTGCAGTACTTC.